This passage covers 5 T cell receptor beta chains from one sample sequenced in a study of blood T cell repertoires in COVID-19. Produced via immunoSEQ multiplex PCR; TCRdb's table is partial and in-frame only. The data show approximately 80,000 clones, around 81% seen once. The sample consisted of peripheral blood. Source of these receptors: a man older than 75 with acute or convalescent COVID-19.

The rearrangement uses TRBV20-1 and TRBJ2-7; the D is unclear. Germline V gives CDR1 DFQATT, CDR2 SNEGSKA (reference sequence). This CDR3 has 11 residues. V lost 3 bases and J lost 3, with 6 bases in between. The CDR3 DNA sequence: TGCAGTGCTAGTCTCCTCTACGAGCAGTACTTC. Residues: CSASLLYEQYF.

This chain connects TRBV18 to TRBJ1-3; D is uncertain. The CDR3 totals 15 residues. Deletions cut 3 bases from V and 0 bases from J, with 9 bases between. From germline, CDR1 is KGHSH and CDR2 LQKENI. As DNA, the CDR3 is TGTGCCAGCTCACCGGTCACAGCCTCTGGAAACACCATATATTTT. Translation gives CASSPVTASGNTIYF.

The chain uses TRBV14 and TRBJ2-7; D gene unclear. This CDR3 contains 12 residues. The V and J ends lost 1 base and 2 bases respectively, with 3 bases between them. Germline CDR1 SGHDN, CDR2 FVKESK. Here the CDR3 DNA reads TGTGCCAGCAGCCAAGTTACCTACGAGCAGTACTTC. Protein product: CASSQVTYEQYF.

V usage is TRBV19 and J usage is TRBJ1-1; D remains unclear. The CDR3 loop spans 13 amino acids. Trimming stripped 3 bases from V and 3 bases from J, with 8 bases between. CDR1 and CDR2 from the germline V gene are LNHDA and SQIVND (reference sequence). CDR3 DNA sequence: TGTGCCAGTAGTATCACCGGGTACACTGAAGCTTTCTTT. Its protein is CASSITGYTEAFF. Supplemented by reference TRBV19 and TRBJ1-1, the full variable domain reads DGGITQSPKYLFRKEGQNVTLSCEQNLNHDAMYWYRQDPGQGLRLIYYSQIVNDFQKGDIAEGYSVSREKKESFPLTVTSAQKNPTAFYLCASSITGYTEAFFGQGTRLTVV.

Only one count was recorded for this clone. The chain combines TRBV7-3 with TRBJ2-2; 8 bases line up with TRBD1. The CDR3 length is 14 residues. The germline V gene has CDR1 SGHTA and CDR2 FQGTGA. V lost 5 bases and J lost 6; bases outside the gene matches: 5. CDR3 protein: CASSVQGASGELFF. The CDR3 DNA reads as TGTGCCAGCAGCGTTCAGGGGGCATCCGGGGAGCTGTTTTTT.